This entry describes one T cell receptor beta chain. This sample was taken from a study of blood T cell repertoires in COVID-19. In the study overall: Sites across the United States, Italy and Spain contributed samples from acute and convalescent COVID-19. T cells, B-cell-depleted T cells, or PBMCs provided the cDNA or gDNA that served as material.

Germline V gene sequence: CDR1 SGHRS, CDR2 YFSETQ. After removal of 4 bases from V and 2 bases from J, the junction contained 6 bases not matched to a gene. This CDR3 spans 15 amino acids. Original data processing: Amplification from reference gene primers served as the basis for estimated nucleated cell counts. The repertoire was sequenced with immunoSEQ multiplex PCR; TCRdb's copy has only in-frame clones and lacks some. The D gene and trimming were derived from the DNA, and the V and J assignments and clone size from that table. The data contain 110,000 or so clones, more than 65% of them seen just once; the ten biggest clones take up around 1.5%.

This rearrangement joins TRBV5-1 to TRBJ1-3; TRBD1 aligns across 7 bases. Sequenced sample: peripheral blood. This receptor was obtained from a man between 45 and 60 years old with acute or convalescent COVID-19. The CDR3 spells CASSLGTVAGNTIYF. The DNA of the CDR3 is TGCGCCAGCAGCCTAGGGACAGTGGCTGGAAACACCATATATTTT.